This TCR beta chain was recorded in a study of T cells in Graves' hyperthyroidism and ophthalmopathy. For the study at large: Peripheral blood was secured at the point of initial diagnosis, before any treatment. Study observations and caveats: A 13 V-J model separated ophthalmopathy from stable hyperthyroidism.

Together with thyroid ultrasound, orbital computed tomography, serum thyroxine and TRAb, clinical symptoms were used for diagnoses. The PBMCs studied were ones that came from 8 to 10 ml fresh peripheral blood. Researchers took RNA transcripts and amplified the TCR beta CDR3 regions from them. First-round RT-PCR targeting the TCR CDR3 was performed with the HTBI primer set. TCRdb called the multiplex PCR reads again in MiXCR, with one record for every CDR3 protein. The sample lists nearly 250,000 distinct CDR3 sequences; 16% were seen once. There are 13 residues in the CDR3. In germline, CDR1 is KGHDR, CDR2 SFDVKD. The ends were cut back, 4 bases at V and 1 base at J, with 1 base in the middle. On this clonotype itself: What it binds is unknown.

The rearrangement uses TRBV24-1 and TRBJ2-6; D remains ambiguous. This sequence was found in a woman aged 18-29 years with Graves' ophthalmopathy. Sequencing was carried out using blood. This CDR3 reads CATSESGANVLTF. The CDR3 DNA follows: TGTGCCACCAGTGAATCTGGGGCCAACGTCCTGACTTTC.